These 20 T cell receptor beta chains were sequenced from one sample in a study of cytomegalovirus exposure and HLA in healthy donors. Both 60 Vbeta primers and 13 Jbeta primers went into the PCR. Data came from immunoSEQ multiplex PCR; TCRdb stores just in-frame clones and leaves some out. In the table there are some 130,000 clones, over 60% of which are singletons. Sequenced material: PBMCs. These receptors were collected from a man aged 40-50 years in good health and CMV-seronegative.

The chain is built from TRBV7-9 and TRBJ2-7; TRBD2 might be the D (6 bases). This CDR3 contains 14 residues. Between the trimmed V and J ends, which lost 4 bases and 3 bases, there was a span of 13 bases. Germline V gene data show CDR1 as SEHNR and CDR2 as FQNEAQ (reference sequence). As DNA, the CDR3 is TGTGCCAGCAGCTCCTGGGGACTGAGCTACGAGCAGTACTTC. This encodes CASSSWGLSYEQYF.

The chain is built from TRBV12-1 and TRBJ2-1; the table's D call, TRBD2, was not checked against the DNA. TRBV12-1 is a known pseudogene. The length of the CDR3 is 19 residues. The CDR3 here is CASSDRGTSGIRLQNEQFF. The CDR3 DNA reads TGTGCCAGCAGCGATCGCGGGACTAGCGGGATACGGTTGCAGAATGAGCAGTTCTTC.

This clone was seen a handful of times. The chain couples TRBV5-1 to TRBJ2-5, with 8 bases that match TRBD2. The germline gives CDR1 SGHRS, CDR2 YFSETQ. Trimming removed 4 bases from V and 2 bases from J; junction bases left unmatched: 16. CDR3 length: 18 amino acids. The CDR3, as DNA: TGCGCCAGCAGCCCCTATGGGCCGGGGGGGTCACTACAAGAGACCCAGTACTTC. Translating it yields CASSPYGPGGSLQETQYF.

J is TRBJ2-1 and V is TRBV19; D unclear. This CDR3 is 12 amino acids long. With 5 bases removed from V and 3 bases from J, the gap between germline ends came to 5 bases. CDR1 and CDR2 from the germline V gene are LNHDA and SQIVND (reference sequence). The CDR3 DNA reads TGTGCCAGTAGTCTTATCTACAATGAGCAGTTCTTC. It yields the protein CASSLIYNEQFF. The whole variable domain, remainder taken from reference TRBV19 and TRBJ2-1, is DGGITQSPKYLFRKEGQNVTLSCEQNLNHDAMYWYRQDPGQGLRLIYYSQIVNDFQKGDIAEGYSVSREKKESFPLTVTSAQKNPTAFYLCASSLIYNEQFFGPGTRLTVL.

This clone occurred a few times. This sequence joins TRBV5-3 and TRBJ2-7; 12 bases agree with TRBD2. TRBV5-3 is noted as an ORF with a role that remains uncertain. This CDR3 is built from 17 residues. The V gene end was trimmed by 8 bases and the J gene end by 0 bases; junction bases not matched to a gene: 12. DNA of the CDR3: TGTGCCAGGTCAGGGGCATTACTAGCGGGGGGCTCCTACGAGCAGTACTTC. Protein product: CARSGALLAGGSYEQYF.

The chain carries TRBV11-3 and TRBJ2-1; TRBD2 aligns across 7 bases. Unmatched junction bases numbered 16, after V lost 8 bases and J lost 9 bases. The V gene's germline CDR1 is SGHNT and CDR2 YENEEA. The length of the CDR3 is 15 residues. This CDR3 reads CASSSHAGASGEQFF. The CDR3 DNA sequence: TGTGCCAGCTCATCTCATGCGGGAGCTTCGGGTGAGCAGTTCTTC.

This chain joins TRBV18 and TRBJ2-3; TRBD1 might be the D (5 bases). The V and J ends lost 3 bases and 1 base respectively, with 11 bases between them. The CDR3 is 15 amino acids. CDR1 is KGHSH, CDR2 LQKENI, per germline. The CDR3 spells CASSPRALGTDTQYF. As DNA, the CDR3 is TGTGCCAGCTCACCCAGGGCTCTAGGCACAGATACGCAGTATTTT.

The gene calls are TRBV5-6 and TRBJ1-6, with D possibly TRBD1 on 5 matching bases. V was shortened by 2 bases and J by 6 bases, with 9 bases between the two germline ends. Germline-derived CDR1 and CDR2 are SGHDT and YYEEEE. CDR3 length: 14 amino acids. The CDR3 here is CASSFRVPNSPLHF. DNA for the CDR3: TGTGCCAGCAGCTTCAGGGTTCCTAATTCACCCCTCCACTTT.

This clone was seen a handful of times. The chain carries TRBV18 and TRBJ2-1; D not certain. V gave up 3 bases and J gave up 5 bases, with 5 bases separating them. Germline V CDR1 and CDR2: KGHSH, LQKENI. The CDR3 covers 12 residues. CDR3 sequence: CASSPTNNEQFF. The CDR3 DNA reads TGTGCCAGCTCACCTACTAACAATGAGCAGTTCTTC.

The rearrangement joins TRBV5-1 to TRBJ1-2; D call uncertain. The germline gives CDR1 SGHRS, CDR2 YFSETQ. The CDR3 contains 18 residues. The ends were cut back, 4 bases at V and 0 bases at J, with 22 bases in the middle. CDR3 in amino acids: CASSPARVRELSNYGYTF. The CDR3 DNA follows: TGCGCCAGCAGCCCGGCGCGGGTACGGGAACTTTCTAACTATGGCTACACCTTC.

This clone came up a few times. V usage is TRBV30 and J usage is TRBJ1-4; TRBD1 aligns across 9 bases. The V gene's germline CDR1 is GTSNPN and CDR2 SVGIG (reference sequence). Losses at the gene ends were 7 bases for V and 8 bases for J; bases not matched to a gene: 5. The CDR3 runs 12 residues. CDR3 protein: CASGQGGEKLFF. The CDR3, as DNA: TGTGCCTCGGGACAGGGAGGCGAAAAACTGTTTTTT.

The chain employs TRBV5-6 and TRBJ2-1, with 9 bases that match TRBD1. This CDR3 spans 14 amino acids. V lost 2 bases, J lost 7 bases, and 4 bases stayed unmatched. Germline lookup yields CDR1 SGHDT and CDR2 YYEEEE. CDR3 nucleotides: TGTGCCAGCAGCTTCGGGACAGGGATGAATGAGCAGTTCTTC. It codes for CASSFGTGMNEQFF.

This chain connects TRBV6-5 to TRBJ2-2; TRBD2 agrees at 12 bases. The trim removed 2 bases at V and 5 bases at J, leaving 3 bases unmatched. CDR1 is MNHEY and CDR2 is SVGAGI in the germline V gene. The CDR3 totals 16 residues. CDR3 bases: TGTGCCAGCAGTTACAAAGGACTAGCGGGGACCGGGGAGCTGTTTTTT. Its protein is CASSYKGLAGTGELFF.

This clone was recorded only once. J is TRBJ2-3 and V is TRBV6-6; possible D gene TRBD2, 5 bases. V lost 6 bases and J 4 bases, leaving 11 bases between the germline ends. The CDR3 runs 13 residues. Germline V CDR1 and CDR2: MNHNY, SVGAGI (reference sequence). Here the CDR3 reads CASSPTTPDTQYF. The CDR3 nucleotides are TGTGCCAGCAGCCCGACTACACCAGATACGCAGTATTTT.

This rearrangement joins TRBV19 to TRBJ2-5, with D perhaps matching TRBD1 (7 bases). The CDR3 consists of 14 residues. Germline values: CDR1 LNHDA, CDR2 SQIVND (reference sequence). Trimming cost V 6 bases and J 5 bases, with 16 bases left between them. The CDR3 nucleotides are TGTGCCAGTAGGAAGGGGGCACGGGAGGAGACCCAGTACTTC. Amino acids: CASRKGAREETQYF.

This chain joins TRBV7-2 and TRBJ2-2; 7 nucleotides match TRBD2. This CDR3 has 16 residues. Germline assignment: CDR1 SGHTA and CDR2 FQGNSA. V was clipped by 5 bases and J by 3 bases; unmatched bases: 9. The CDR3 reads CASSEVASGDTGELFF. Here the CDR3 DNA reads TGTGCCAGCAGCGAGGTAGCTAGCGGAGACACCGGGGAGCTGTTTTTT. The whole variable domain, remainder taken from reference TRBV7-2 and TRBJ2-2, is GAGVSQSPSNKVTEKGKDVELRCDPISGHTALYWYRQSLGQGLEFLIYFQGNSAPDKSGLPSDRFSAERTGGSVSTLTIQRTQQEDSAVYLCASSEVASGDTGELFFGEGSRLTVL.

This rearrangement joins TRBV15 to TRBJ2-7; the D gene is possibly TRBD2 (5 bases). V was clipped by 1 base and J by 4 bases, with 5 bases between them. The germline V gene has CDR1 LNHNV and CDR2 YYDKDF (reference sequence). CDR3 size: 12 residues. CDR3 coding DNA: TGTGCCACCAGCAGAGCGGGATACGAGCAGTACTTC. This translates into CATSRAGYEQYF. The entire variable domain, with the rest obtained from reference TRBV15 and TRBJ2-7, is as follows: DAMVIQNPRYQVTQFGKPVTLSCSQTLNHNVMYWYQQKSSQAPKLLFHYYDKDFNNEADTPDNFQSRRPNTSFCFLDIRSPGLGDTAMYLCATSRAGYEQYFGPGTRLTVT.

The chain recombines TRBV4-3 with TRBJ2-1, with D perhaps TRBD2 (7 bases). Trimming removed 0 bases from V and 1 base from J, with 16 bases in between. The CDR3 is made up of 18 amino acids. The germline gives CDR1 LGHNA, CDR2 YSLEER. The CDR3 nucleotides read TGCGCCAGCAGCCAAGATCGTCTGGGGGGGGCGTCCTACAATGAGCAGTTCTTC. Translated: CASSQDRLGGASYNEQFF.

The V and J genes are TRBV11-3 and TRBJ1-2, with 7 bases aligning to TRBD1. Per the germline V gene, CDR1 is SGHNT and CDR2 is YENEEA. The J segment lost 6 bases and the V segment lost 0 bases, leaving 4 bases of the junction unmatched. The CDR3 sequence is 14 residues long. CDR3 amino acids: CASSLDSGGHGYTF. The CDR3 DNA reads TGTGCCAGCAGCTTAGATTCAGGGGGGCATGGCTACACCTTC.

The rearrangement uses TRBV6-5 and TRBJ2-5; TRBD2 aligns across 7 bases. Germline lookup yields CDR1 MNHEY and CDR2 SVGAGI. Germline trimming cut 8 bases from V and 2 bases from J; bases unmatched to any gene: 5. CDR3 length: 13 residues. The CDR3 spells CASVGAGQETQYF. CDR3 sequence (DNA): TGTGCCAGCGTCGGAGCGGGGCAAGAGACCCAGTACTTC.